These 2 T cell receptor beta chains were sequenced from one sample in a study of CD8 T cells in ankylosing spondylitis. TCRdb re-derived calls from the 5' RACE reads in MiXCR, one entry per CDR3 protein. The sample includes 35,000 to 40,000 distinct CDR3 sequences, more than 15% of them seen just once. Source material: blood. The receptors originated from a male donor with ankylosing spondylitis or in good health (not recorded which).

This clonotype showed up many times. V is TRBV20-1 and J is TRBJ2-1; TRBD1 aligns across 7 bases. Germline V gene data show CDR1 as DFQATT and CDR2 as SNEGSKA (reference sequence). The CDR3 runs to 13 residues. The trim removed 5 bases at V and 6 bases at J, leaving 7 bases unmatched. CDR3 bases: TGCAGTGCTTTGTCAGGGGGTAGCAATGAGCAGTTCTTC. Translating it yields CSALSGGSNEQFF.

This clonotype was seen only a few times. This rearrangement joins TRBV29-1 to TRBJ2-7, with 8 nucleotides matching TRBD1. This CDR3 spans 14 amino acids. The V gene's germline CDR1 is SQVTM and CDR2 ANQGSEA. V trimming: 6 bases; J trimming: 0 bases; junction bases outside the gene matches: 7. The CDR3: CSVRRTGSSYEQYF. In DNA form, the CDR3 reads TGCAGCGTAAGAAGGACAGGGAGCTCCTACGAGCAGTACTTC.